This T cell receptor (beta chain) was observed in a study of T cell repertoires in cytomegalovirus infection. Overall study findings and caveats: Of the TCR beta families, the public ones yielded a cumulative frequency that identified carriers of CMV plus the relevant HLA.

As regards this clonotype: Its target is unknown.

CDR1 is DFQATT, CDR2 SNEGSKA, per germline (reference sequence). J lost 5 bases, V lost 5 bases, and 10 bases had no gene match. The CDR3 extends over 14 amino acids. Using its own MiXCR run on the reads, TCRdb lists one record per CDR3 protein. The sample comprises 550,000 to 850,000 distinct CDR3 sequences, around a third of which are singletons, and about 20% rests with the top ten. The sequence was obtained from a human donor in good health (CMV status not recorded). Some clones in this sample may be carry-over from other donors' samples. The sample consisted of cultured PBMCs, taken from culture after CMV antigen stimulation. The rearrangement uses TRBV20-1 and TRBJ2-7, with 9 bases fitting TRBD2. The CDR3 region is CSASTVVAGDEQYF. In DNA, the CDR3 is TGCAGTGCTTCGACCGTGGTAGCGGGAGACGAGCAGTACTTC.